Shown below are 6 T cell receptor beta chains from a single sample sequenced in a study of control samples from healthy donors and cancer patients. Profiled with immunoSEQ multiplex PCR; TCRdb holds only in-frame clones, not every one. The table lists about 150,000 clones, 80% to 95% of them singletons. The source material was blood. These receptor sequences come from a woman in her twenties or thirties in good health.

V usage is TRBV30 and J usage is TRBJ1-4; tentatively, D is TRBD1 (5 bases). Deletions cut 5 bases from V and 8 bases from J, with 12 bases between. CDR3 length equals 12 residues. Germline-derived CDR1 and CDR2 are GTSNPN and SVGIG (reference sequence). This CDR3 is CAWGQDNEKLFF. The CDR3 DNA reads as TGTGCCTGGGGTCAGGACAACGAAAAACTGTTTTTT.

The chain carries TRBV19 and TRBJ2-3, with TRBD2 matching 8 bases. This CDR3 has 18 residues. Germline CDR1 reads LNHDA; CDR2 reads SQIVND (reference sequence). Trimming at V came to 5 bases and at J to 0 bases, leaving 13 bases not matched to a gene. Here the CDR3 reads CASSASAGAGVSTDTQYF. CDR3 nucleotides: TGTGCCAGTAGTGCTTCCGCGGGAGCGGGAGTAAGCACAGATACGCAGTATTTT.

CDR3: CASSQDTSGRGDTQYF. The CDR3 nucleotides read TGTGCCAGCAGCCAAGACACTAGCGGGAGGGGAGATACGCAGTATTTT. The chain couples TRBV3-1 (or the pseudogene TRBV3-2) to TRBJ2-3; TRBD2 aligns across 13 bases. The CDR3 runs 16 residues. CDR1 is LGHDT, CDR2 YNNKEL, per germline (reference sequence). V gave up 0 bases and J gave up 5 bases; unmatched junction bases: 2.

In regard to this clone: The sample holds other DNA sequences that translate to the same CDR3. The chain recombines TRBV27 with TRBJ2-1; D possibly corresponds to TRBD2 (6 bases). The CDR3 is 15 amino acids. The germline CDR1 and CDR2 sequences are MNHEY and SMNVEV (reference sequence). The V gene lost 9 bases and the J gene lost 3 bases, with 18 bases spanning the gap. DNA for the CDR3: TGTGCCAGTGCGGGACTCTCGCCCATCTACAATGAGCAGTTCTTC. Translation: CASAGLSPIYNEQFF.

In its sample, this clone was seen once. The chain carries TRBV7-2 and TRBJ1-5, with D possibly matching TRBD1 (6 bases). Trimming removed 5 bases from V and 1 base from J, with 12 bases in between. Looked up from germline, CDR1 is SGHTA and CDR2 is FQGNSA. The CDR3 consists of 15 residues. The CDR3 DNA reads TGTGCCAGCAGCCCCCAGGGGACCAGCAATCAGCCCCAGCATTTT. This encodes CASSPQGTSNQPQHF.

The rearrangement links TRBV9 to TRBJ2-7, with 7 bases lining up with TRBD2. This CDR3 contains 15 residues. The ends lost 0 bases at V and 7 bases at J; junction bases unmatched: 10. Germline V gene data show CDR1 as SGDLS and CDR2 as YYNGEE. CDR3 DNA sequence: TGTGCCAGCAGCGTAGACGTGGGAGGGTTTGGGGAGCAGTACTTC. Translating gives CASSVDVGGFGEQYF.